What follows are 20 T cell receptor beta chains derived from one specimen sequenced in a study of shared clonotypes between healthy human individuals (dated by TCRdb to the early 2020s). Receptor amplification or capture employed the immunoSEQ multiplex PCR assay. TCRdb obtained this table from immuneACCESS and retained in-frame rearrangements with V and J assigned. These tables miss some clones; where compared with another copy, unresolved V genes account for less than half of the shortfall, and the remainder is unexplained. This sample holds 2.3 million or so clones; approximately 93% were observed only once. The ten largest clones take up 0.39% of the sample. The sample was naive CD4+ T cells from PBMCs. The cell subset or site label here, explained by the study, means: CD45RA+ positively selected. The receptors here all came from a man aged 18 to 30 in good health. Some clones in this sample may be carry-over from other donors' samples.

The rearrangement uses TRBV5-1 and TRBJ2-7; 7 bases align to TRBD2. The CDR3 covers 15 residues. V was clipped by 0 bases and J by 3 bases; unmatched bases: 6. Germline V gene data show CDR1 as SGHRS and CDR2 as YFSETQ. This chain's CDR3 is CASSLAAGAGYEQYF. The CDR3 DNA sequence: TGCGCCAGCAGCTTGGCCGCGGGAGCCGGCTACGAGCAGTACTTC.

The chain employs TRBV2 and TRBJ1-1; 9 nucleotides agree with TRBD1. The CDR3 consists of 14 residues. The V gene's germline CDR1 is SNHLY and CDR2 FYNNEI. With 6 bases clipped from V and 1 base from J, the junction kept 3 bases outside the gene matches. The CDR3 spells CASRIQGANTEAFF. In nucleotides, the CDR3 is TGTGCCAGCAGGATACAGGGGGCGAACACTGAAGCTTTCTTT. The variable domain in full, with the rest retrieved from reference TRBV2 and TRBJ1-1, is EPEVTQTPSHQVTQMGQEVILRCVPISNHLYFYWYRQILGQKVEFLVSFYNNEISEKSEIFDDQFSVERPDGSNFTLKIRSTKLEDSAMYFCASRIQGANTEAFFGQGTRLTVV.

CDR3 sequence (DNA): TGTGCCAGCTCACCATTCCGGGACCGAATCGGCGAGCAGTACTTC. This encodes CASSPFRDRIGEQYF. The J gene is TRBJ2-7, the V gene TRBV18; possibly TRBD1 or TRBD2 for D (5 bases each). Looked up from germline, CDR1 is KGHSH and CDR2 is LQKENI. Trimming took off 2 bases at V and 6 bases at J, with 17 bases between the two ends. There are 15 residues in the CDR3.

The chain employs TRBV2 and TRBJ2-5, with TRBD1 as a possible D gene (6 bases). V was shortened by 8 bases and J by 3 bases, with 13 bases between the two germline ends. CDR1 is SNHLY, CDR2 FYNNEI, per germline. The CDR3 runs to 13 residues. This chain's CDR3 is CASLRDTKETQYF. The CDR3 region has the DNA TGTGCCAGCCTCCGGGACACAAAAGAGACCCAGTACTTC.

The V gene is TRBV18, the J gene TRBJ2-5; D may be TRBD1 (7 bases). The germline V gene has CDR1 KGHSH and CDR2 LQKENI. The CDR3 runs to 17 residues. The V gene lost 2 bases and the J gene lost 2 bases, with 18 bases spanning the gap. The CDR3 protein is CASSPTGDPSVQETQYF. Here the CDR3 DNA reads TGTGCCAGCTCACCAACAGGGGACCCTAGCGTACAAGAGACCCAGTACTTC. Full variable domain (missing parts from reference TRBV18 and TRBJ2-5): NAGVMQNPRHLVRRRGQEARLRCSPMKGHSHVYWYRQLPEEGLKFMVYLQKENIIDESGMPKERFSAEFPKEGPSILRIQQVVRGDSAAYFCASSPTGDPSVQETQYFGPGTRLLVL.

The V and J genes are TRBV2 and TRBJ2-5; the D call may be TRBD1 or TRBD2 (6 bases each). The CDR3 contains 16 residues. Germline assignment: CDR1 SNHLY and CDR2 FYNNEI. V lost 7 bases to trimming and J lost 5 bases, with 23 bases between them. CDR3 coding DNA: TGTGCCAGCACCTACCGCGCCAGGGGAGGTTATGAGACCCAGTACTTC. Translated: CASTYRARGGYETQYF.

The chain uses TRBV30 and TRBJ1-5; no clear D gene. Deletions cut 0 bases from V and 7 bases from J, with 13 bases between. Germline V lookup: CDR1 GTSNPN, CDR2 SVGIG (reference sequence). This CDR3 spans 14 amino acids. The CDR3 sequence: CAWSVKGGLQPQHF. CDR3 bases: TGTGCCTGGAGTGTGAAGGGAGGGTTGCAGCCCCAGCATTTT. The full variable domain, its missing parts supplied by reference TRBV30 and TRBJ1-5, is SQTIHQWPATLVQPVGSPLSLECTVEGTSNPNLYWYRQAAGRGLQLLFYSVGIGQISSEVPQNLSASRPQDRQFILSSKKLLLSDSGFYLCAWSVKGGLQPQHFGDGTRLSIL.

The chain combines TRBV10-3 with TRBJ2-1, with 10 bases identical to TRBD2. V shed 0 bases and J 8 bases; nucleotides not matched to a gene: 7. Germline CDR1 ENHRY, CDR2 SYGVKD. The CDR3 sequence is 16 residues long. The CDR3 region is CAISESSPSGSYEQFF. In DNA, the CDR3 is TGTGCCATCAGTGAGTCTTCGCCTAGCGGGAGCTATGAGCAGTTCTTC.

The sample holds one count of this clone. The chain recombines TRBV5-4 with TRBJ1-2; perhaps TRBD1 as D (5 bases). The CDR3 spans 14 residues. CDR1 is SGHNT, CDR2 YYREEE, per germline (reference sequence). V was clipped by 4 bases and J by 1 base, with 11 bases between them. DNA of the CDR3: TGTGCCAGCAGCCAAGATAGGGGTAACTATGGCTACACCTTC. Protein product: CASSQDRGNYGYTF. Drawing the rest from reference TRBV5-4 and TRBJ1-2, the complete variable domain is ETGVTQSPTHLIKTRGQQVTLRCSSQSGHNTVSWYQQALGQGPQFIFQYYREEENGRGNFPPRFSGLQFPNYSSELNVNALELDDSALYLCASSQDRGNYGYTFGSGTRLTVV.

V usage is TRBV6-1 and J usage is TRBJ2-1, with 9 bases fitting TRBD2. CDR1 and CDR2 from the germline V gene are MNHNS and SASEGT. The trim removed 3 bases at V and 6 bases at J, leaving 3 bases unmatched. The CDR3 is 14 residues long. Written as DNA, the CDR3 is TGTGCCAGCAGTGAGGGACTAGCAGCCAATGAGCAGTTCTTC. This translates into CASSEGLAANEQFF.

This chain links TRBV18 with TRBJ2-1; unclear D gene. The CDR3 length is 11 residues. The V end was cut by 2 bases, the J end by 10 bases, with 6 bases between. In germline, CDR1 is KGHSH, CDR2 LQKENI. The CDR3 here is CASSPFIEQFF. In DNA, the CDR3 is TGTGCCAGCTCACCATTCATCGAGCAGTTCTTC.

This sequence joins TRBV15 and TRBJ1-2; D is perhaps TRBD1 (6 bases). V lost 1 base and J lost 4, with 10 bases in between. CDR1 and CDR2 (germline): LNHNV, YYDKDF (reference sequence). The CDR3 is 14 residues long. CDR3 loop: CATSRGRGAYGYTF. The CDR3 coding sequence is TGTGCCACCAGCAGAGGTCGGGGGGCCTATGGCTACACCTTC.

About this clone itself: The identical CDR3 is also encoded by other nucleotide sequences in the sample. This chain uses TRBV5-4 with TRBJ2-3; 10 positions match TRBD2. There are 14 residues in the CDR3. With V trimmed by 2 bases and J by 4 bases, 1 base remained unmatched. From germline, CDR1 is SGHNT and CDR2 YYREEE (reference sequence). DNA for the CDR3: TGTGCCAGCAGCTTAGCGGGAGGGTCAGATACGCAGTATTTT. This sequence encodes CASSLAGGSDTQYF.

V is TRBV6-6 and J is TRBJ2-5; TRBD2 might be the D (5 bases). The germline V gene has CDR1 MNHNY and CDR2 SVGAGI (reference sequence). The V end lost 6 bases, the J end lost 4 bases, and 12 bases lay between the germline ends. The CDR3 loop spans 13 amino acids. The CDR3 region is CASRVEAGETQYF. Here the CDR3 DNA reads TGTGCCAGCAGAGTGGAGGCGGGAGAGACCCAGTACTTC.

The rearrangement links TRBV28 to TRBJ1-1; 10 bases are a match to TRBD1. The germline gives CDR1 MDHEN, CDR2 SYDVKM. CDR3 length: 14 residues. Germline trimming cut 5 bases from V and 5 bases from J; bases unmatched to any gene: 5. DNA for the CDR3: TGTGCCAGCAGTCCGGGACAGGGGCCTACTGAAGCTTTCTTT. It specifies CASSPGQGPTEAFF.

As to this clone: Other DNA sequences within the sample encode an identical CDR3. The rearrangement joins TRBV19 to TRBJ1-5; D not certain. This CDR3 spans 14 amino acids. V was shortened by 3 bases and J by 0 bases, with 6 bases between the two germline ends. CDR1 LNHDA and CDR2 SQIVND come from the germline V gene (reference sequence). CDR3 DNA sequence: TGTGCCAGTAGTATGCGGGGTAGCAATCAGCCCCAGCATTTT. The encoded protein is CASSMRGSNQPQHF.

The rearrangement uses TRBV19 and TRBJ1-5; D not resolved. The V gene lost 3 bases and the J gene lost 9 bases, with 9 bases spanning the gap. Germline loops: CDR1 LNHDA, CDR2 SQIVND (reference sequence). The CDR3 has 12 residues. The CDR3 DNA reads TGTGCCAGTAGTATGGAGGGTCGGCCCCAGCATTTT. The encoded protein is CASSMEGRPQHF.

V is TRBV4-3 and J is TRBJ1-1; D not resolved. This CDR3 contains 15 residues. Germline CDR1 reads LGHNA; CDR2 reads YSLEER. V shed 0 bases and J shed 1 base, with 9 bases lying between them. CDR3 amino acids: CASSQDPRRNTEAFF. The CDR3 DNA reads TGCGCCAGCAGCCAAGACCCCCGGAGGAACACTGAAGCTTTCTTT.

This chain joins TRBV7-2 and TRBJ2-3; 9 nucleotides align to TRBD2. The V gene end was trimmed by 7 bases and the J gene end by 1 base; junction bases not matched to a gene: 9. The CDR3 runs 16 residues. CDR1 SGHTA and CDR2 FQGNSA come from the germline V gene. CDR3 protein: CASTGGLAGRTDTQYF. CDR3 sequence (DNA): TGTGCCAGCACCGGGGGCCTAGCGGGACGCACAGATACGCAGTATTTT.

This chain connects TRBV18 to TRBJ2-6; D not resolved. From germline, CDR1 is KGHSH and CDR2 LQKENI. Trimming shortened V by 4 bases and J by 5 bases, and 9 bases separated the two germline ends. This CDR3 is built from 14 residues. CDR3 DNA sequence: TGTGCCAGCTCACTACCTGGTAGGGCCAACGTCCTGACTTTC. Its protein is CASSLPGRANVLTF.